Listed here are 15 T cell receptor beta chains from one sample, sequenced in a study of CD8 T cells in Susac syndrome. Roughly 0.45 to 1 ug RNA was reverse transcribed with random hexamers. Via MiXCR, TCRdb re-called the immunoSEQ multiplex PCR reads, giving one row per CDR3 protein. This table has approximately 170,000 distinct CDR3 sequences, 92% appearing once. Sequenced sample: CD4+ T cells from PBMCs. The origin of the receptors is a human donor in good health.

This clonotype was observed a single time. The chain recombines TRBV7-4 with TRBJ2-7; a possible D gene is TRBD1 (5 bases). V was shortened by 5 bases and J by 2 bases, with 10 bases between the two germline ends. Germline CDR1 is SGHVT and CDR2 is SQSDAQ. CDR3 length equals 13 residues. The CDR3 coding sequence is TGTGCCAGCAGCGCGTCAGGGACCTACGAGCAGTACTTC. It encodes CASSASGTYEQYF.

CDR3 DNA sequence: TGCAGTGCTAGTCGGCAGGGTGGGACCGGGGAGCTGTTTTTT. Its translation is CSASRQGGTGELFF. V usage is TRBV20-1 and J usage is TRBJ2-2; a weak D match, TRBD1 (5 bases). Per the germline V gene, CDR1 is DFQATT and CDR2 is SNEGSKA (reference sequence). This CDR3 has 14 amino acids. With 3 bases removed from V and 5 bases from J, the gap between germline ends came to 13 bases.

The genes are TRBV5-1 and TRBJ2-1; no clear D. The V and J ends lost 0 bases and 0 bases respectively, with 10 bases between them. Per germline, CDR1 SGHRS and CDR2 YFSETQ. The CDR3 is made up of 16 amino acids. The CDR3, as DNA: TGCGCCAGCAGCTTGGTGGGGAAGAGCTCCTACAATGAGCAGTTCTTC. It codes for CASSLVGKSSYNEQFF. Full variable domain (outside the CDR3, taken from reference TRBV5-1 and TRBJ2-1): KAGVTQTPRYLIKTRGQQVTLSCSPISGHRSVSWYQQTPGQGLQFLFEYFSETQRNKGNFPGRFSGRQFSNSRSEMNVSTLELGDSALYLCASSLVGKSSYNEQFFGPGTRLTVL.

V and J are TRBV20-1 and TRBJ2-1; either TRBD1 or TRBD2 may fit D (5 bases each). From germline, CDR1 is DFQATT and CDR2 SNEGSKA (reference sequence). The ends were cut back, 7 bases at V and 12 bases at J, with 13 bases in the middle. This CDR3 spans 10 amino acids. CDR3 residues: CSGYLRGQFF. As DNA, the CDR3 is TGCAGTGGTTACCTGAGGGGGCAGTTCTTC.

The chain carries TRBV29-1 and TRBJ1-4; D not resolved. The CDR3 totals 10 residues. V gave up 8 bases and J gave up 7 bases, with 8 bases separating them. In germline, CDR1 is SQVTM, CDR2 ANQGSEA. The CDR3 DNA follows: TGCAGCTGCAAGGGTGAAAAACTGTTTTTT. Protein sequence: CSCKGEKLFF.

The CDR3 nucleotides are TGCAGTGCTAGGGGGGAGAGCAATCAGCCCCAGCATTTT. Protein sequence: CSARGESNQPQHF. The chain recombines TRBV20-1 with TRBJ1-5, with D perhaps matching TRBD1 (5 bases). Trimming stripped 3 bases from V and 1 base from J, with 7 bases between. From germline, CDR1 is DFQATT and CDR2 SNEGSKA (reference sequence). The CDR3 length is 13 residues.

The chain has TRBV20-1 and TRBJ2-5; 8 bases are a match to TRBD2. Losses at the gene ends were 7 bases for V and 5 bases for J; bases not matched to a gene: 9. The CDR3 is made up of 13 amino acids. Germline V gene lookup returns CDR1 DFQATT and CDR2 SNEGSKA (reference sequence). The chain's CDR3 is CSVGSGRMETQYF. The CDR3 DNA reads TGCAGTGTAGGGAGCGGGAGAATGGAGACCCAGTACTTC.

This chain links TRBV25-1 with TRBJ2-1; 8 positions agree with TRBD2. The CDR3 extends over 15 amino acids. With V trimmed by 5 bases and J by 6 bases, 9 bases remained unmatched. CDR1 is MGHDK, CDR2 SYGVNS, per germline. CDR3 protein: CASSSTSGDFNEQFF. DNA of the CDR3: TGTGCCAGCAGTTCAACTAGCGGTGACTTCAATGAGCAGTTCTTC.

V and J are TRBV24-1 and TRBJ2-1, with unresolved D. The germline CDR1 and CDR2 sequences are KGHDR and SFDVKD. Trimming cost V 3 bases and J 0 bases, with 14 bases left between them. This CDR3 is 17 amino acids long. As DNA, the CDR3 is TGTGCCACCAGTGATACCGACGGAGCGAGCTCCTACAATGAGCAGTTCTTC. Its translation: CATSDTDGASSYNEQFF.

The chain links TRBV6-5 to TRBJ1-1, with D unclear. The CDR3 extends over 13 amino acids. The V and J ends lost 2 bases and 1 base respectively, with 5 bases between them. Germline V gives CDR1 MNHEY, CDR2 SVGAGI. The CDR3 DNA follows: TGTGCCAGCAGTTACGCGGGGAACACTGAAGCTTTCTTT. Translation: CASSYAGNTEAFF.

The chain joins TRBV7-9 to TRBJ2-2, with 8 bases matching TRBD2. The CDR3 sequence is 16 residues long. After removal of 3 bases from V and 5 bases from J, the junction contained 8 bases not matched to a gene. Germline CDR1 reads SEHNR; CDR2 reads FQNEAQ (reference sequence). The CDR3 is CASSLPSGGPTGELFF. The CDR3 DNA follows: TGTGCCAGCAGCTTGCCGTCGGGAGGGCCGACCGGGGAGCTGTTTTTT.

This rearrangement joins TRBV4-1 to TRBJ2-2, with TRBD1 as a possible D gene (5 bases). The CDR3 loop spans 17 amino acids. The V gene lost 0 bases and the J gene lost 7 bases, with 18 bases spanning the gap. Germline V CDR1 and CDR2: MGHRA, YSYEKL. CDR3 nucleotide sequence: TGCGCCAGCAGCCAAGAAGGGGCAGGCGTGGGCGGCGGGGAGCTGTTTTTT. Encoded protein: CASSQEGAGVGGGELFF.

The chain links TRBV20-1 to TRBJ2-3, with D possibly being TRBD1 (5 bases). The germline gives CDR1 DFQATT, CDR2 SNEGSKA (reference sequence). The CDR3 is 14 amino acids. V was clipped by 6 bases and J by 4 bases, with 17 bases between them. CDR3 protein: CSAVRGLFADTQYF. The CDR3 region has the DNA TGCAGTGCAGTTAGGGGTCTTTTCGCAGATACGCAGTATTTT.

This chain links TRBV30 with TRBJ1-6; 7 bases are shared with TRBD1. The CDR3 runs to 16 residues. Trimming cost V 2 bases and J 6 bases; bases outside gene matches: 10. From germline, CDR1 is GTSNPN and CDR2 SVGIG (reference sequence). CDR3 nucleotides: TGTGCCTGGAGTACGGGAAGACAGGGAAGTAATTCACCCCTCCACTTT. Its protein is CAWSTGRQGSNSPLHF. Together with reference TRBV30 and TRBJ1-6, the CDR3 gives the full variable domain: SQTIHQWPATLVQPVGSPLSLECTVEGTSNPNLYWYRQAAGRGLQLLFYSVGIGQISSEVPQNLSASRPQDRQFILSSKKLLLSDSGFYLCAWSTGRQGSNSPLHFGNGTRLTVT.

The chain joins TRBV25-1 to TRBJ2-5; D perhaps matches TRBD2 (6 bases). This CDR3 has 14 amino acids. From germline, CDR1 is MGHDK and CDR2 SYGVNS. The V end was cut by 8 bases, the J end by 4 bases, with 17 bases between. CDR3 in amino acids: CASALGGRGETQYF. The CDR3 DNA is TGTGCCAGCGCCCTAGGAGGGCGCGGAGAGACCCAGTACTTC.